This T cell receptor beta chain was found in a study of OX40 agonist ivuxolimab in advanced cancers. Broadly, across the study: Ivuxolimab was an agonistic, fully human IgG2 monoclonal antibody directed against OX40 (CD134), a costimulatory receptor. Intravenous ivuxolimab was administered to patients every 2 weeks at six dose levels: 0.01, 0.1, 0.3, 1.5, 3 and 10 mg/kg. Among the approximately 50 dose-escalation patients, about 19 had hepatocellular carcinoma, some 15 melanoma, 9 renal cell carcinoma and 9 head and neck cancer. In the dose-escalation cohort, around four fifths of patients were male, and the mean age was approximately 60 years with a range of about 20 to 90. Patients were allowed to have had prior anti-PD-1, anti-PD-L1 or anti-CTLA-4 therapy, and more than 35% of the dose-escalation patients had been treated with checkpoint inhibitors. Partial responses occurred in three dose-escalation patients, of whom one had hepatocellular carcinoma and two had cutaneous melanoma. The purpose of peripheral TCRbeta sequencing was to test whether ivuxolimab changed TCR sequence diversity and led to clonal T-cell expansion. The paper covers the monotherapy dose-escalation part of the phase I ivuxolimab trial, which included N of about 56 patients.

CDR1 and CDR2 are read off the germline V gene as SGDLS and YYNGEE. V loses 4 bases, J loses 0 bases, and the germline ends lie 8 bases apart. Reading from cysteine to phenylalanine, the CDR3 counts 14 amino acids. The entry retains the CDR3 DNA only, 42 bases that are in frame from base 1. Details on this clone: Its antigen is unknown. Per-nucleotide qualities are absent, and no much larger clonotype sits a single base away.

Genomic DNA was isolated from the sorted cells so that the TCRbeta CDR3 region could be sequenced. The immunoSEQ Assay was used to sequence the TCRbeta CDR3 regions. TCRdb stores this immuneACCESS table with in-frame sequences only. Part of the clones is absent; in the studies checked, under half of the shortfall reflects unresolved V genes, and no reason is known for the rest. The sample has about 26,000 clones on record, about 90% of them singletons. Roughly 21% of the sample is taken by the ten largest. The paper as a whole reports these results and caveats: Low levels of normalized T-cell clonal expansion were also shown by some nonresponding patients. After ivuxolimab, expanded clones were on average more numerous among CD8+ T cells than among CD4+ T cells. In partial responders in the 0.1-3.0 mg/kg groups, normalized peripheral clonal expansion was found to be among the lowest, especially among CD8+ T cells. At doses of 0.1 to 3.0 mg/kg, clonal expansion of both CD4+ and CD8+ T cells in blood was seen between baseline and week 6. The antigen specificity of the peripheral T cells that underwent clonal expansion was not determined.

Patients with autoimmune disease history or receiving systemic immunosuppression were excluded from the trial. In every dose cohort, peripheral blood was drawn for TCR sequencing at baseline, cycle 4 day 1, and cycle 7 day 1. Samples came from an open-label, multicenter, first-in-human phase I dose-escalation trial of ivuxolimab. The trial enrolled adults with locally advanced or metastatic head and neck squamous cell, hepatocellular, melanoma or renal cell carcinoma. Before TCR sequencing, CD4+ T cells and CD8+ T cells from peripheral blood were sorted into separate populations. The chain links TRBV9 with TRBJ2-1, with the identity of the D gene unclear. The starting material was CD4+ or CD8+ T cells sorted from blood, obtained in a trial of the OX40 agonist ivuxolimab. This TCR was sampled from an adult with an advanced solid tumor such as melanoma, head and neck, liver or kidney cancer. The nucleotide sequence reads TGTGCCAGCAGCCCCGGAGTCTCCTACAATGAGCAGTTCTTC. Translated, this gives CASSPGVSYNEQFF. This CDR3, with the reference TRBV9 and TRBJ2-1 proteins standing in past its ends, gives the full variable domain DSGVTQTPKHLITATGQRVTLRCSPRSGDLSVYWYQQSLDQGLQFLIQYYNGEERAKGNILERFSAQQFPDLHSELNLSSLELGDSALYFCASSPGVSYNEQFFGPGTRLTVL.